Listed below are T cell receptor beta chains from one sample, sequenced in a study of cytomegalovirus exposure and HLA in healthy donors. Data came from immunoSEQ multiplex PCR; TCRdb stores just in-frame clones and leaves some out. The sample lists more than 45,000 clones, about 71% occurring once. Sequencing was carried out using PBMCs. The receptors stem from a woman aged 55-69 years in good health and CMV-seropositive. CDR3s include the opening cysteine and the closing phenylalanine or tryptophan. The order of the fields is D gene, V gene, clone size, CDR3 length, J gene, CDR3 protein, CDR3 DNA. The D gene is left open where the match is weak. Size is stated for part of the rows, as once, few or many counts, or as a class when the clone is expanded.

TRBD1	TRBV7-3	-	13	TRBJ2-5	CASSPGQSETQYF	TGTGCCAGCAGCCCGGGACAGTCCGAGACCCAGTACTTC
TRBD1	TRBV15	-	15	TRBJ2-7	CATSFPARGLYEQYF	TGTGCCACCAGCTTTCCGGCCAGGGGGCTCTACGAGCAGTACTTC
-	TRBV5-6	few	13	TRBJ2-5	CASTGLAGETQYF	TGTGCCAGCACGGGTTTGGCCGGAGAGACCCAGTACTTC
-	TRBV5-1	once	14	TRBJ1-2	CASSLNPGNYGYTF	TGCGCCAGCAGCTTGAACCCAGGGAACTATGGCTACACCTTC
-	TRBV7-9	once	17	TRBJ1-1	CASSLGGANALRTEAFF	TGTGCCAGCAGCCTTGGGGGGGCTAACGCTTTGAGGACTGAAGCTTTCTTT
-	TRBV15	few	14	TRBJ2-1	CATSRVGARNEQFF	TGTGCCACCAGCAGAGTTGGGGCTCGGAATGAGCAGTTCTTC
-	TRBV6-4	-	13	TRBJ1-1	CASSDSGDTEAFF	TGTGCCAGCAGTGACTCAGGGGACACTGAAGCTTTCTTT
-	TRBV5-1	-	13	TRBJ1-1	CASSLSGDTEAFF	TGCGCCAGCAGCTTGTCGGGGGACACTGAAGCTTTCTTT
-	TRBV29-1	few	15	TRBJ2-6	CSVAGRGSGANVLTF	TGCAGCGTTGCCGGACGGGGTTCTGGGGCCAACGTCCTGACTTTC
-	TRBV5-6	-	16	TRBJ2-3	CASSSLTRPSTDTQYF	TGTGCCAGCAGCTCCCTGACTAGACCGAGCACAGATACGCAGTATTTT
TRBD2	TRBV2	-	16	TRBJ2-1	CASSVIGLAGGGEQFF	TGTGCCAGCAGTGTCATAGGACTAGCGGGGGGGGGTGAGCAGTTCTTC
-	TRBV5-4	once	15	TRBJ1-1	CASSLYRDKNTEAFF	TGTGCCAGCAGCTTGTACCGGGACAAGAACACTGAAGCTTTCTTT
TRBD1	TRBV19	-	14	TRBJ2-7	CASRDRTISYEQYF	TGTGCCAGCCGGGACAGAACTATTTCCTACGAGCAGTACTTC
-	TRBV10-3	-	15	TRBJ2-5	CAISEGVSGGETQYF	TGTGCCATCAGTGAAGGTGTTTCCGGCGGGGAGACCCAGTACTTC
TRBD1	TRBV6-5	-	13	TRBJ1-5	CASSLTGDQPQHF	TGTGCCAGCAGTTTAACAGGGGATCAGCCCCAGCATTTT
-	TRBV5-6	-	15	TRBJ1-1	CASSATGQSNTEAFF	TGTGCCAGCAGCGCCACCGGACAGAGTAACACTGAAGCTTTCTTT
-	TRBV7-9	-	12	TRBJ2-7	CSSSFSRHEQYF	TGTTCCAGCAGCTTTTCGAGGCACGAGCAGTACTTC
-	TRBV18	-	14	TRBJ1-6	CASSPGGLDSPLHF	TGTGCCAGCTCACCGGGGGGGCTGGATTCACCCCTCCACTTT
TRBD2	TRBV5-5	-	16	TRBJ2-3	CASSRTSGARTDTQYF	TGTGCCAGCAGCCGGACTAGCGGGGCCCGCACAGATACGCAGTATTTT
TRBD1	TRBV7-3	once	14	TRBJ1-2	CASSLRGTDYGYTF	TGTGCCAGCAGCTTAAGGGGGACAGACTATGGCTACACCTTC
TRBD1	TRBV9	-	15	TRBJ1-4	CASSPGDRGHEKLFF	TGTGCCAGCAGCCCCGGGGACAGGGGGCATGAAAAACTGTTTTTT
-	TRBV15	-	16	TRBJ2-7	CATSSPGRERKYEQYF	TGTGCCACCAGCAGCCCAGGGCGAGAAAGAAAGTACGAGCAGTACTTC
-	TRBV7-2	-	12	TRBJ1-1	CASSSRVPEAFF	TGTGCCAGCAGCTCGAGAGTACCTGAAGCTTTCTTT
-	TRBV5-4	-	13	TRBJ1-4	CASAGGLSEKLFF	TGTGCCAGCGCGGGGGGCCTGAGTGAAAAACTGTTTTTT
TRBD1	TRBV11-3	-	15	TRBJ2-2	CASSFRDRDTGELFF	TGTGCCAGCAGCTTTCGGGACAGGGACACCGGGGAGCTGTTTTTT
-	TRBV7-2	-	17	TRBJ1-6	CASSLVAGIGYNSPLHF	TGTGCCAGCAGCTTAGTAGCGGGGATCGGCTATAATTCACCCCTCCACTTT
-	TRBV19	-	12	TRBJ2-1	CASSTQVNEQFF	TGTGCCAGTAGTACACAGGTCAATGAGCAGTTCTTC
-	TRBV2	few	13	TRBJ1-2	CASTRGVNYGYTF	TGTGCCAGCACCCGGGGGGTTAACTATGGCTACACCTTC
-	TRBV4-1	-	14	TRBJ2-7	CASSHPEGIYEQYF	TGCGCCAGCAGCCACCCCGAGGGTATTTACGAGCAGTACTTC
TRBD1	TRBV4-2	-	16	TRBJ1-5	CASSPAQGHSNQPQHF	TGTGCCAGCAGCCCCGCACAGGGGCATAGCAATCAGCCCCAGCATTTT
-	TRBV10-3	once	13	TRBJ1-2	CAISDGRGYGYTF	TGTGCCATCAGTGACGGCAGGGGCTATGGCTACACCTTC
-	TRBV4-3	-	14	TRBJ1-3	CASSQESSGNTIYF	TGCGCCAGCAGCCAAGAGAGCTCTGGAAACACCATATATTTT
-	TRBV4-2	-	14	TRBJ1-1	CASSQGGVLLEAFF	TGTGCCAGCAGCCAAGGCGGGGTGCTCTTAGAAGCTTTCTTT
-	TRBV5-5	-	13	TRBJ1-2	CASSLQITYGYTF	TGTGCCAGCAGCTTACAGATTACCTATGGCTACACCTTC
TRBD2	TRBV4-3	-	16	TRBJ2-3	CASSDGSRGGTDTQYF	TGCGCCAGCAGCGACGGGAGTCGGGGGGGCACAGATACGCAGTATTTT
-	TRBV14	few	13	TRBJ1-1	CASSSDTNTEAFF	TGTGCCAGCAGCTCAGACACGAACACTGAAGCTTTCTTT
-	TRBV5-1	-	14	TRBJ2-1	CASSLATDYNEQFF	TGCGCCAGCAGCTTGGCGACAGACTACAATGAGCAGTTCTTC
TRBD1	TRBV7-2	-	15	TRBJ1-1	CASSRTGLVNTEAFF	TGTGCCAGCAGCAGGACAGGGCTAGTGAACACTGAAGCTTTCTTT
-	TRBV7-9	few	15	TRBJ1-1	CASSLSRVLDTEAFF	TGTGCCAGCAGCTTAAGTCGGGTTCTGGACACTGAAGCTTTCTTT
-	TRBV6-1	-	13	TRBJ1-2	CASRDGGGYGYTF	TGTGCCAGCAGAGATGGGGGGGGCTATGGCTACACCTTC
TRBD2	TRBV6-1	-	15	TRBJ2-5	CASSVTSGVFGTQYF	TGTGCCAGCAGTGTTACTAGCGGGGTCTTTGGGACCCAGTACTTC
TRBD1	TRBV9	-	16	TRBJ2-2	CASSVGTGGDTGELFF	TGTGCCAGCAGCGTAGGGACAGGGGGCGACACCGGGGAGCTGTTTTTT
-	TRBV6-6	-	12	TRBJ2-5	CASSDREETQYF	TGTGCCAGCAGTGACAGAGAAGAGACCCAGTACTTC
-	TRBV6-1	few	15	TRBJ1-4	CASSEVRGVGEKLFF	TGTGCCAGCAGTGAAGTACGGGGGGTAGGAGAAAAACTGTTTTTT
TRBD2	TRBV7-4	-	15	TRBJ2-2	CASKTERGGTGELFF	TGTGCCAGCAAAACTGAACGGGGGGGCACCGGGGAGCTGTTTTTT
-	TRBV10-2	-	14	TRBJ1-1	CASSESKARTEAFF	TGCGCCAGCAGTGAGTCGAAAGCTCGAACTGAAGCTTTCTTT
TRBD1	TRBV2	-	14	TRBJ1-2	CASNEGQVNYGYTF	TGTGCCAGCAATGAGGGACAGGTGAACTATGGCTACACCTTC
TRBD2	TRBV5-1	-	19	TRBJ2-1	CASSLANGTSGGSYNEQFF	TGCGCCAGCAGCTTGGCCAACGGGACTAGCGGGGGCTCCTACAATGAGCAGTTCTTC
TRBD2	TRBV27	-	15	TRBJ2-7	CASSSLLAGGYEQYF	TGTGCCAGCAGTTCGCTGTTAGCGGGGGGTTACGAGCAGTACTTC
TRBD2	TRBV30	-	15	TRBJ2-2	CAWGYGGGFTGELFF	TGTGCCTGGGGCTACGGGGGGGGGTTCACCGGGGAGCTGTTTTTT
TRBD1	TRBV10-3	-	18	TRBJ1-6	CAISPGTGGFSYNSPLHF	TGTGCCATCAGTCCCGGGACAGGGGGCTTTTCCTATAATTCACCCCTCCACTTT
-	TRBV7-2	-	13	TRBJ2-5	CASSPGLGETQYF	TGTGCCAGCAGCCCCGGACTGGGGGAGACCCAGTACTTC
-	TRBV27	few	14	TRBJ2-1	CASSPGLTYNEQFF	TGTGCCAGCTCCCCGGGACTTACCTACAATGAGCAGTTCTTC